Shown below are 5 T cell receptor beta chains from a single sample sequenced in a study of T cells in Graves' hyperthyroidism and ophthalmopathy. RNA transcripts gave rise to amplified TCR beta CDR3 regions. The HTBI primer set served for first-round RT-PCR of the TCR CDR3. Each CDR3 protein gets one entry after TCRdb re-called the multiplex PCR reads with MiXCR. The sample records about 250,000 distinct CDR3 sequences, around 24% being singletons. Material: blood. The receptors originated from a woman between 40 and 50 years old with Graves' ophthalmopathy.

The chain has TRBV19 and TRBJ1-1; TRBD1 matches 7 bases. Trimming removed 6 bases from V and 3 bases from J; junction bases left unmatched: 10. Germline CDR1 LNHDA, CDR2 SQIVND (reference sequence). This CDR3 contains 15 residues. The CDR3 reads CASSGWDSGYTEAFF. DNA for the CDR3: TGTGCCAGTAGCGGATGGGACAGCGGGTACACTGAAGCTTTCTTT.

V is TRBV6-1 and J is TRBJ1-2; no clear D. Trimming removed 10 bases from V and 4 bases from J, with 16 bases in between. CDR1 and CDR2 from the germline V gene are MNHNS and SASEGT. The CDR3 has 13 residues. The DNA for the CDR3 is TGTGCCACCACAGCGCACCTGAGCTATGGCTACACCTTC. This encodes CATTAHLSYGYTF.

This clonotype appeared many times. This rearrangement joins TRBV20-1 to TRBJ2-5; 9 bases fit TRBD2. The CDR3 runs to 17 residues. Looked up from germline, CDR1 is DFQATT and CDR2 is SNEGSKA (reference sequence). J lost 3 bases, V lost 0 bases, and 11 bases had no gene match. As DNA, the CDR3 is TGCAGTGCTAGAGATGATCGGGGTTTAGCGGGAGAAGAGACCCAGTACTTC. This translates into CSARDDRGLAGEETQYF.

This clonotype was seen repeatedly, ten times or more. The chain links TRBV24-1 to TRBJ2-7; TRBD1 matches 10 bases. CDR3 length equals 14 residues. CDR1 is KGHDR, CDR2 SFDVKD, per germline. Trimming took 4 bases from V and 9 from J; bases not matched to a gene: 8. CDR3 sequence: CATSERAGTGVQYF. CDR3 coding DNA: TGTGCCACCAGTGAACGCGCCGGGACAGGGGTGCAGTACTTC.

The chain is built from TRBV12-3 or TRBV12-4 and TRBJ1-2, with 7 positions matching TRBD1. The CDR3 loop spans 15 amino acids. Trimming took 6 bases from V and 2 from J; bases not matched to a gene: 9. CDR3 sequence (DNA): TGTGCCAGCAGGTCTACAGCGACAGGGAACTATGGCTACACCTTC. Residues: CASRSTATGNYGYTF.